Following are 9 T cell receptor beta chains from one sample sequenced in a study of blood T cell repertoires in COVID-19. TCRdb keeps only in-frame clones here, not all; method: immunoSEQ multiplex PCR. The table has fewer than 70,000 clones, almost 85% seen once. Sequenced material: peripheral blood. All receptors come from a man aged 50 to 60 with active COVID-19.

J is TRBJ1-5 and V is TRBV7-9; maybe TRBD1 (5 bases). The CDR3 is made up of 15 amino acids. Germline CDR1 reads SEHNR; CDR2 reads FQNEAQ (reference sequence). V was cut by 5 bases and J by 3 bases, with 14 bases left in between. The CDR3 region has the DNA TGTGCCAGCAGCCCTTATGGGGCTCCCAATCAGCCCCAGCATTTT. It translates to CASSPYGAPNQPQHF.

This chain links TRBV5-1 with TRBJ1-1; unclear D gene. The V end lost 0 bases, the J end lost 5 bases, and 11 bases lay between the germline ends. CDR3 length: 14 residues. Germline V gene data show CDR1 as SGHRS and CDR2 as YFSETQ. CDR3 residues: CASSLEGGRTEAFF. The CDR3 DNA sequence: TGCGCCAGCAGCTTGGAAGGAGGGAGAACTGAAGCTTTCTTT.

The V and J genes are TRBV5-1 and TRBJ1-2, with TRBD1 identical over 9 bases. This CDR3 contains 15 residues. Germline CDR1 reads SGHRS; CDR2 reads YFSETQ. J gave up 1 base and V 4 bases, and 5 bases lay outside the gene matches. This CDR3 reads CASSRRTGDNYGYTF. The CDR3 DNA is TGCGCCAGCAGCCGCCGGACAGGGGATAACTATGGCTACACCTTC.

The CDR3 is CASSVGDGLNEQFF. The CDR3 nucleotides read TGTGCCAGCAGCGTAGGGGACGGACTAAATGAGCAGTTCTTC. The V call is TRBV9, the J call TRBJ2-1; possibly TRBD2 for D (6 bases). The V end lost 0 bases, the J end lost 7 bases, and 11 bases lay between the germline ends. The germline CDR1 and CDR2 sequences are SGDLS and YYNGEE. The CDR3 contains 14 residues.

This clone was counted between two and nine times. In DNA, the CDR3 is TGTGCCAGCAGCTTAGCCGGGAGGAACACTGAAGCTTTCTTT. This sequence encodes CASSLAGRNTEAFF. The V and J genes are TRBV11-2 and TRBJ1-1; D unresolved. In germline, CDR1 is SGHAT, CDR2 FQNNGV. V was cut by 1 base and J by 1 base, with 7 bases left in between. This CDR3 region has 14 residues.

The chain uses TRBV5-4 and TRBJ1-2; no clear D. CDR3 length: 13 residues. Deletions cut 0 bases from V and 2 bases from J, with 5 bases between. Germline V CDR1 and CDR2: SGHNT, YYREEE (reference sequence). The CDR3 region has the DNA TGTGCCAGCAGCTTGGACAGAAACTATGGCTACACCTTC. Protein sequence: CASSLDRNYGYTF.

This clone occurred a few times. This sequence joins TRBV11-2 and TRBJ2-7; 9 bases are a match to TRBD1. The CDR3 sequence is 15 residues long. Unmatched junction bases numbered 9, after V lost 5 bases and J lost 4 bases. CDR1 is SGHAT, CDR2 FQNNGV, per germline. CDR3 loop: CASSVRQGGQYEQYF. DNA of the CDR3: TGTGCCAGCAGCGTAAGACAGGGGGGACAGTACGAGCAGTACTTC.

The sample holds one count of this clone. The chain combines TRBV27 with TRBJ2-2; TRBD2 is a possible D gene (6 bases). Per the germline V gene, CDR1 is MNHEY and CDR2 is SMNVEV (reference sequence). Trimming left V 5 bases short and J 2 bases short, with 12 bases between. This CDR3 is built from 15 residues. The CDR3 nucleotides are TGTGCCAGCAGTATACTGGGGACTAACACCGGGGAGCTGTTTTTT. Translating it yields CASSILGTNTGELFF.

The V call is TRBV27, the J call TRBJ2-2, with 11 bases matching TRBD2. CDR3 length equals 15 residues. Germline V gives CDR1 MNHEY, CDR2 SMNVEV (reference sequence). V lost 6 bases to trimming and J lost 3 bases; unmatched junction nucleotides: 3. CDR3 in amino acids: CASSRTSGYTGELFF. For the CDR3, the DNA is TGTGCCAGCAGCCGGACTAGCGGGTACACCGGGGAGCTGTTTTTT.